This is a list of T cell receptor beta chains from one sample in a study of blood T cell repertoires in COVID-19. TCRdb's copy holds only in-frame clones and misses some; the assay was immunoSEQ multiplex PCR. The table lists hundreds of thousands of clones, 70% to 90% of them singletons, with 0.75% to 0.85% in the top ten. Sequenced material: peripheral blood. The receptors stem from a man between 18 and 35 years old with COVID-19, enrolled during active disease. Both conserved end residues are part of each CDR3. A D gene is named only where the DNA matches it firmly. Some rows mark clone size as missing; the rest say once, few, many or name a class of expanded clone.

J	size	V	D	CDR3	DNA
TRBJ2-5	NA	TRBV2	TRBD2	CASGGGPPETQYF	TGTGCCTCGGGCGGGGGGCCTCCAGAGACCCAGTACTTC
TRBJ2-3	few	TRBV7-9	NA	CASSYPVKTPTDTQYF	TGTGCCAGCAGCTATCCGGTGAAAACTCCCACAGATACGCAGTATTTT
TRBJ2-5	once	TRBV3-1/TRBV3-2	NA	CASSPALGLQETQYF	TGTGCCAGCAGCCCAGCATTAGGCCTACAGGAGACCCAGTACTTC
TRBJ2-7	NA	TRBV16	TRBD1	CASSQFSQGASSF	TGTGCCAGCAGCCAATTTTCCCAGGGGGCGTCTTCCTTC
TRBJ1-6	NA	TRBV3-1/TRBV3-2	NA	CASSPSGGQVGPPLHF	TGTGCCAGCAGCCCATCGGGGGGGCAGGTGGGACCACCCCTCCACTTT
TRBJ2-2	NA	TRBV6-5	NA	CASSYSAGLRGELFF	TGTGCCAGCAGTTACTCTGCGGGGCTAAGGGGGGAGCTGTTTTTT
TRBJ2-7	few	TRBV4-1	TRBD2	CASSQVAGLAVPTLNF	TGCGCCAGCAGCCAAGTGGCGGGACTAGCGGTCCCTACCTTAAACTTC
TRBJ1-6	once	TRBV5-1	NA	CASSGEQGSNSPLHF	TGCGCCAGCAGCGGCGAACAGGGAAGTAATTCACCCCTCCACTTT
TRBJ2-5	few	TRBV11-2	TRBD2	CASSPSGSWYETQYF	TGTGCCAGCAGCCCTAGCGGGAGCTGGTACGAGACCCAGTACTTC
TRBJ2-5	once	TRBV11-2	NA	CASSQQETQYF	TGTGCCAGCAGTCAACAAGAGACCCAGTACTTC
TRBJ2-1	once	TRBV10-3	NA	CAISQSTVEQFF	TGTGCCATCAGTCAAAGTACGGTTGAGCAGTTCTTC
TRBJ2-7	NA	TRBV14	NA	CASSPKQAYEQYF	TGTGCCAGCAGTCCGAAACAGGCGTACGAGCAGTACTTC
TRBJ2-1	NA	TRBV2	TRBD2	CASSLQGLAGGNEQFF	TGTGCCAGCAGTCTTCAAGGACTAGCTGGGGGCAATGAGCAGTTCTTC
TRBJ2-2	NA	TRBV7-9	NA	CASSFSFRLKDNGELFF	TGTGCCAGCAGCTTCAGCTTCAGGCTTAAGGATAACGGGGAGCTGTTTTTT
TRBJ2-1	once	TRBV5-1	TRBD2	CASNFGLAGSYNEQFF	TGCGCCAGCAACTTCGGACTAGCGGGATCCTACAATGAGCAGTTCTTC
TRBJ2-7	NA	TRBV7-8	NA	CASSLVPYSSYEQYF	TGTGCCAGCAGCTTAGTCCCATACAGCTCCTACGAGCAGTACTTC
TRBJ1-2	once	TRBV15	NA	CATSPHMGEGYGYTF	TGTGCCACCAGCCCCCATATGGGCGAAGGCTATGGCTACACCTTC
TRBJ2-2	few	TRBV7-9	TRBD2	CASSLNQPGLLGKLFF	TGTGCCAGCAGCTTAAACCAACCGGGACTACTGGGGAAGCTGTTTTTT
TRBJ2-5	NA	TRBV3-1/TRBV3-2	TRBD2	CASSQGLAGGETQYF	TGTGCCAGCAGCCAAGGACTAGCGGGGGGGGAGACCCAGTACTTC
TRBJ2-1	NA	TRBV5-6	TRBD2	CASSLDTGGVNNEQFF	TGTGCCAGCAGCTTGGACACGGGAGGGGTCAACAATGAGCAGTTCTTC
TRBJ2-5	NA	TRBV5-4	TRBD2	CASSSSSGGLGETQYF	TGTGCCAGCAGCTCATCCTCCGGGGGGTTGGGAGAGACCCAGTACTTC
TRBJ1-2	NA	TRBV19	NA	CATRTYWQNYGYTF	TGTGCCACGCGGACATACTGGCAGAACTATGGCTACACCTTC